The 23 T cell receptor beta chains presented below share a single source sample, sequenced in a study of blood T cell repertoires in COVID-19. TCRdb's table, derived via immunoSEQ multiplex PCR, lists solely in-frame clones and lacks some. The sample lists about 98,000 clones; around 90% were seen once. The specimen sequenced was peripheral blood. These receptors were collected from a woman aged 45-65 years with COVID-19, enrolled during active disease.

This rearrangement joins TRBV15 to TRBJ2-5; 8 nucleotides agree with TRBD1. J lost 4 bases, V lost 0 bases, and 7 bases had no gene match. The CDR3 loop spans 16 amino acids. Germline V gene data show CDR1 as LNHNV and CDR2 as YYDKDF (reference sequence). In DNA form, the CDR3 reads TGTGCCACCAGCAGAGATCGAGGACAGGGTGGAGAGACCCAGTACTTC. Translated: CATSRDRGQGGETQYF. The variable domain in full, completed from reference TRBV15 and TRBJ2-5, reads DAMVIQNPRYQVTQFGKPVTLSCSQTLNHNVMYWYQQKSSQAPKLLFHYYDKDFNNEADTPDNFQSRRPNTSFCFLDIRSPGLGDTAMYLCATSRDRGQGGETQYFGPGTRLLVL.

The chain recombines TRBV2 with TRBJ1-2; D perhaps matches TRBD1 (5 bases). V was clipped by 4 bases and J by 0 bases, with 12 bases between them. The CDR3 length is 15 residues. Looked up from germline, CDR1 is SNHLY and CDR2 is FYNNEI. CDR3: CASSGTGLPNYGYTF. The CDR3 bases are TGTGCCAGCAGTGGCACAGGTTTACCTAACTATGGCTACACCTTC.

This chain's CDR3 is CASSPGQVNSNQPQHF. As DNA, the CDR3 is TGTGCCAGCTCACCGGGACAGGTGAATAGCAATCAGCCCCAGCATTTT. The J gene is TRBJ1-5, the V gene TRBV18, with 8 bases identical to TRBD1. This CDR3 is built from 16 residues. V was pared by 3 bases and J by 0 bases, with 4 bases of the junction left unmatched. CDR1 and CDR2 from the germline V gene are KGHSH and LQKENI.

CDR3 coding DNA: TGCGCCAGCAGCCCCAGCGGGGGGGCCGTTGGGAACGGGGAGCTGTTTTTT. This sequence encodes CASSPSGGAVGNGELFF. The chain is built from TRBV4-3 and TRBJ2-2; the match to TRBD2 covers 10 bases. V lost 4 bases and J lost 7; bases outside the gene matches: 12. The germline V gene encodes CDR1 LGHNA and CDR2 YSLEER. The length of the CDR3 is 17 residues.

The chain links TRBV28 to TRBJ1-5; a weak D match, TRBD1 (5 bases). This CDR3 comprises 17 residues. Germline V gene lookup returns CDR1 MDHEN and CDR2 SYDVKM. V dropped 4 bases and J dropped 5 bases, with 21 bases sitting between them. The CDR3, as DNA: TGTGCCAGCAGTTATACCCATGATGAGACGGGGGATCAGCCCCAGCATTTT. It is translated as CASSYTHDETGDQPQHF.

The chain is built from TRBV12-5 and TRBJ2-4; 7 bases are shared with TRBD1. Germline CDR1 reads LGHNT; CDR2 reads FRNRAP. The CDR3 totals 14 residues. The ends lost 6 bases at V and 8 bases at J; junction bases unmatched: 10. In DNA, the CDR3 is TGTGCTAGTGGCACGGGACAGACGATTGACATTCAGTACTTC. Its protein product is CASGTGQTIDIQYF.

V and J are TRBV6-5 and TRBJ2-3; maybe TRBD2 (6 bases). V was clipped by 4 bases and J by 6 bases, with 20 bases between them. Germline assignment: CDR1 MNHEY and CDR2 SVGAGI. The CDR3 extends over 16 amino acids. DNA for the CDR3: TGTGCCAGCAGTTCGCGAAGGACGGGCGGGGAGGATACGCAGTATTTT. Translating it yields CASSSRRTGGEDTQYF.

The chain joins TRBV4-1 to TRBJ2-1, with 10 bases fitting TRBD1. The CDR3 extends over 13 amino acids. V shed 1 base, J shed 12 bases, and the junction held 3 bases outside the gene matches. Germline V lookup: CDR1 MGHRA, CDR2 YSYEKL. For the CDR3, the DNA is TGCGCCAGCAGCCAAGTGAGGACAGGGGGGCAGTTCTTC. Protein sequence: CASSQVRTGGQFF.

The chain carries TRBV10-2 and TRBJ1-2; D gene uncertain. Per germline, CDR1 WSHSY and CDR2 SAAADI. The CDR3 spans 13 residues. V lost 2 bases to trimming and J lost 5 bases, with 9 bases between them. The CDR3 reads CASSERQDYGYTF. CDR3 DNA sequence: TGCGCCAGCAGTGAGAGACAAGATTATGGCTACACCTTC.

The genes are TRBV5-1 and TRBJ1-1; 9 nucleotides line up with TRBD1. The CDR3 is made up of 15 amino acids. From germline, CDR1 is SGHRS and CDR2 YFSETQ. Trimming at V came to 2 bases and at J to 1 base, leaving 3 bases not matched to a gene. Written as DNA, the CDR3 is TGCGCCAGCAGCTTACAGGGGGCGCGGAACACTGAAGCTTTCTTT. Its translation: CASSLQGARNTEAFF.

The chain uses TRBV2 and TRBJ1-2, with TRBD1 matching 11 bases. Germline V gene data show CDR1 as SNHLY and CDR2 as FYNNEI. Unmatched junction bases numbered 5, after V lost 7 bases and J lost 4 bases. CDR3 length: 14 residues. CDR3 sequence: CASKGQGDIYGYTF. DNA of the CDR3: TGTGCCAGCAAGGGACAGGGGGATATCTATGGCTACACCTTC.

The chain employs TRBV6-6 and TRBJ2-7, with TRBD1 identical over 7 bases. V shed 0 bases, J shed 4 bases, and the junction held 0 bases outside the gene matches. The CDR3 runs 13 residues. Germline V gives CDR1 MNHNY, CDR2 SVGAGI (reference sequence). CDR3 nucleotides: TGTGCCAGCAGTTACTCGACAGGGTACGAGCAGTACGTC. Its translation is CASSYSTGYEQYV.

The rearrangement joins TRBV7-9 to TRBJ1-5; D uncertain. The CDR3 sequence is 15 residues long. CDR1 and CDR2 (germline): SEHNR, FQNEAQ (reference sequence). The V end was cut by 2 bases, the J end by 2 bases, with 10 bases between. CDR3 in DNA: TGTGCCAGCAGCTTAATCGGCGGGGGCAATCAGCCCCAGCATTTT. Amino acid sequence: CASSLIGGGNQPQHF. Full variable domain (missing parts from reference TRBV7-9 and TRBJ1-5): DTGVSQNPRHKITKRGQNVTFRCDPISEHNRLYWYRQTLGQGPEFLTYFQNEAQLEKSRLLSDRFSAERPKGSFSTLEIQRTEQGDSAMYLCASSLIGGGNQPQHFGDGTRLSIL.

Only one count was recorded for this clone. The V and J genes are TRBV4-3 and TRBJ2-3; weak D call: TRBD2 (5 bases). V shed 0 bases and J shed 6 bases, with 13 bases lying between them. The CDR3 is 15 amino acids. Germline CDR1 and CDR2: LGHNA and YSLEER. CDR3 in amino acids: CASSQERVGWDTQYF. For the CDR3, the DNA is TGCGCCAGCAGCCAAGAGAGGGTAGGGTGGGATACGCAGTATTTT.

This clone was seen more than once but under ten times. Here the CDR3 reads CASSVSGGANNEQFF. The CDR3, as DNA: TGTGCCAGCAGCGTTAGCGGGGGGGCGAATAATGAGCAGTTCTTC. The J gene is TRBJ2-1, the V gene TRBV7-9; TRBD2 matches at 11 bases. This CDR3 contains 15 residues. Trimming took 5 bases from V and 7 from J; bases not matched to a gene: 7. Germline CDR1 and CDR2: SEHNR and FQNEAQ (reference sequence). Together with reference TRBV7-9 and TRBJ2-1, the CDR3 gives the full variable domain: DTGVSQNPRHKITKRGQNVTFRCDPISEHNRLYWYRQTLGQGPEFLTYFQNEAQLEKSRLLSDRFSAERPKGSFSTLEIQRTEQGDSAMYLCASSVSGGANNEQFFGPGTRLTVL.

The rearrangement links TRBV20-1 to TRBJ2-5, with 8 bases identical to TRBD1. There are 15 residues in the CDR3. Trimming removed 3 bases from V and 4 bases from J; junction bases left unmatched: 10. Looked up from germline, CDR1 is DFQATT and CDR2 is SNEGSKA (reference sequence). In DNA, the CDR3 is TGCAGTGCTAGTCCCAACTCAGGGGGCGGAGAGACCCAGTACTTC. This gives the protein CSASPNSGGGETQYF.

CDR3 amino acids: CASSFQGLAGVTDTQYF. The CDR3 nucleotides are TGTGCCAGCAGTTTCCAGGGACTAGCGGGGGTTACAGATACGCAGTATTTT. The V and J genes are TRBV27 and TRBJ2-3; 14 bases fit TRBD2. J was trimmed by 3 bases and V by 3 bases; bases with no gene match: 5. Germline lookup yields CDR1 MNHEY and CDR2 SMNVEV (reference sequence). CDR3 length equals 17 residues.

This chain connects TRBV6-5 to TRBJ1-5; D is possibly TRBD1 (6 bases). CDR1 is MNHEY and CDR2 is SVGAGI in the germline V gene. V shed 8 bases and J shed 0 bases, with 14 bases lying between them. This CDR3 is built from 15 residues. CDR3 coding DNA: TGTGCCAGCGAAACAGGGTCTAATAGCAATCAGCCCCAGCATTTT. It codes for CASETGSNSNQPQHF.

The chain combines TRBV23-1 with TRBJ2-6; D gene unclear. TRBV23-1 is an ORF; its function is uncertain. CDR3 length: 15 residues. The V end lost 3 bases, the J end lost 0 bases, and 6 bases lay between the germline ends. The chain's CDR3 is CASSQRSSGANVLTF. The CDR3 bases are TGCGCCAGCAGTCAGCGGTCCTCTGGGGCCAACGTCCTGACTTTC.

This chain connects TRBV7-9 to TRBJ1-2; D may be TRBD1 (5 bases). Per the germline V gene, CDR1 is SEHNR and CDR2 is FQNEAQ (reference sequence). The CDR3 is made up of 14 amino acids. V dropped 8 bases and J dropped 5 bases, with 18 bases sitting between them. The DNA for the CDR3 is TGTGCCAGCGCCAAGCCACAGGTTAATTATGGCTACACCTTC. Translating gives CASAKPQVNYGYTF.

V is TRBV7-8 and J is TRBJ1-2; 7 bases line up with TRBD1. The germline V gene encodes CDR1 SGHVS and CDR2 FQNEAQ. Trimming at V came to 1 base and at J to 0 bases, leaving 14 bases not matched to a gene. There are 19 residues in the CDR3. The CDR3 reads CASSLEGQGVYLPNYGYTF. The CDR3 DNA follows: TGTGCCAGCAGCTTAGAAGGGCAGGGGGTCTATCTACCTAACTATGGCTACACCTTC. The variable domain in full, with the rest retrieved from reference TRBV7-8 and TRBJ1-2, is GAGVSQSPRYKVAKRGQDVALRCDPISGHVSLFWYQQALGQGPEFLTYFQNEAQLDKSGLPSDRFFAERPEGSVSTLKIQRTQQEDSAVYLCASSLEGQGVYLPNYGYTFGSGTRLTVV.

The chain is built from TRBV10-3 and TRBJ2-1; 7 nucleotides agree with TRBD2. The ends lost 5 bases at V and 5 bases at J; junction bases unmatched: 6. Germline V lookup: CDR1 ENHRY, CDR2 SYGVKD. The CDR3 contains 14 residues. CDR3 region: CAISQRGVDNEQFF. DNA of the CDR3: TGTGCCATCAGTCAACGGGGGGTCGACAATGAGCAGTTCTTC.

J is TRBJ1-2 and V is TRBV30; D remains unclear. V lost 0 bases and J lost 7, with 15 bases in between. The V gene's germline CDR1 is GTSNPN and CDR2 SVGIG (reference sequence). This CDR3 comprises 14 residues. Here the CDR3 reads CAWSVSPGLSGYTF. DNA of the CDR3: TGTGCCTGGAGTGTAAGCCCTGGTTTGTCTGGCTACACCTTC.